The clone carrying this T cell receptor beta chain was seen a handful of times. Its antigen is unidentified. V was trimmed by 5 bases and J by 5 bases, leaving 18 bases between them. CDR3 size: 16 residues. Germline V gene sequence: CDR1 SGHVS, CDR2 FQNEAQ. Expressed TCRB transcripts were sequenced, since all the RNA that had been isolated was reverse transcribed. Assay used: immunoSEQ multiplex PCR; TCRdb lists only in-frame clones, some missing. The data hold 310,000 or so clones, with 6.5% to 10% observed a single time. This entry belongs to a study of beta chain features in type 1 diabetes. Study-level results: People with Type 1 diabetes carried modestly yet significantly shorter TCRB CDR3s in all four CD4+ subsets.

Sequenced sample: central memory CD4+ T cells from blood. The chain carries TRBV7-8 and TRBJ2-2, with D tentatively TRBD1 or TRBD2 (6 bases each). This sequence originates from a woman aged 18-30 years in good health. CDR3 loop: CASSQPRGPITGELFF. As DNA, the CDR3 is TGTGCCAGCAGCCAACCCCGGGGGCCTATAACCGGGGAGCTGTTTTTT.